Listed below are T cell receptor beta chains from one sample, sequenced in a study of blood T cell repertoires in COVID-19. Here immunoSEQ multiplex PCR was the method, and the copy in TCRdb shows in-frame clones only, minus some. Of roughly 80,000 clones listed, roughly nine tenths are singletons. The sequencing input was peripheral blood. These receptors were collected from a woman older than 75 with active or convalescent COVID-19. Both conserved end residues are part of each CDR3.

TRBV7-2	TRBJ1-6	CASSLIEGAYSPLHF
TRBV6-5	TRBJ1-2	CASRDPGQGTYGYTF
TRBV5-4	TRBJ2-1	CASTYRDRASGEQFF
TRBV5-1	TRBJ2-7	CASSTGLMSYEQYF
TRBV19	TRBJ2-5	CASSPRTPPETQYF
TRBV29-1	TRBJ2-2	CSVSVAGGPGGELFF
TRBV18	TRBJ2-3	CASSATGMGTDTQYF
TRBV28	TRBJ2-1	CASSLWTSGTKNEQFF
TRBV28	TRBJ2-7	CASSSPISGSYEQYF
TRBV18	TRBJ2-1	CASLPGQGAHEQFF
TRBV28	TRBJ2-7	CASSFSRGRYEQYF
TRBV7-2	TRBJ2-3	CASSFRGGVRTDTQYF
TRBV5-1	TRBJ2-5	CASTRDSQETQYF
TRBV18	TRBJ2-7	CASSPPAGVEQYF
TRBV7-2	TRBJ1-2	CASSPQGAVYGYTF
TRBV28	TRBJ1-6	CASSLYRGLGSPLHF
TRBV7-9	TRBJ2-1	CASSPPLRDSKYNEQFF
TRBV5-1	TRBJ1-1	CASSLAVNTEAFF
TRBV5-8	TRBJ2-1	CASSQWGDSEFF
TRBV5-8	TRBJ2-2	CASPRLWTGELFF
TRBV6-2/TRBV6-3	TRBJ1-3	CASSDRRLSGNTIYF
TRBV3-1/TRBV3-2	TRBJ2-5	CASSQRTSGRETQYF
TRBV5-1	TRBJ2-1	CASTLNLALGNEQFF
TRBV7-8	TRBJ2-1	CASSPISRVSSYNEQFF
TRBV5-4	TRBJ2-2	CASSLRRGQGGELFF
TRBV5-8	TRBJ2-7	CASSLAGRTGNEQYF
TRBV24-1	TRBJ2-7	CATGTGNYEQYF
TRBV18	TRBJ2-2	CASSGQGSNTGELFF
TRBV28	TRBJ2-7	CASTSEYEQYF
TRBV15	TRBJ2-5	CATSEGGETQYF
TRBV9	TRBJ1-3	CASSVQGNSGNTIYF
TRBV4-2	TRBJ1-5	CASSQSILSNQPQHF
TRBV24-1	TRBJ2-6	CATSAPQVSGANVLTF
TRBV6-5	TRBJ1-3	CASSNRAGGRNTIYF
TRBV11-3	TRBJ2-7	CASSRTGTDDEQYF
TRBV3-1/TRBV3-2	TRBJ1-3	CASSQGQGPGNTIYF
TRBV11-1	TRBJ2-7	CASSPSGWQATYEQYF
TRBV9	TRBJ1-1	CASSAPQGYSTEAFF
TRBV18	TRBJ2-7	CASSGRMWGAYEQYF
TRBV5-6	TRBJ1-1	CASRPMTENTEAFF
TRBV28	TRBJ2-5	CASRKAGLLKETQYF
TRBV28	TRBJ1-1	CASSLVVNTEAFF
TRBV10-3	TRBJ2-2	CAISAAAGVGTGELFF
TRBV6-1	TRBJ2-5	CASSETIGLAGGETQYF
TRBV7-9	TRBJ2-1	CASSFGLHGRGVDNEQFF
TRBV6-2/TRBV6-3	TRBJ2-7	CASSDPSGGFYEQYF
TRBV5-4	TRBJ1-5	CASSPDRFSNQPQHF
TRBV28	TRBJ1-2	CASSPGQFYGYTF
TRBV6-5	TRBJ1-1	CASSGTKNTEAFF
TRBV9	TRBJ2-2	CASSAGGPRSGTGELFF
TRBV6-5	TRBJ1-2	CASSYGTGGRGYTF
TRBV28	TRBJ2-5	CASSLRGQGSETQYF
TRBV7-2	TRBJ2-3	CASSFASGLVGADTQYF
TRBV2	TRBJ2-3	CASSVAGDTQYF